This TCR beta chain was recorded in a study of CD8+ T cells in alopecia areata. The wider study: Treatment comprised oral tofacitinib, 5 to 10 mg twice daily, in treated patients. General study results and limits: Between patients, shared TCR sequences were less clear than in mice. This was possibly due in part to HLA diversity in the patient population.

Trimming removed 5 bases at V and 3 bases at J, with 15 bases between. This CDR3 is built from 14 residues. Per germline, CDR1 SQVTM and CDR2 ANQGSEA. Concerning this clone: The antigen is unknown.

RNA was extracted and reverse transcribed into cDNA as the sequencing template. Profiled with immunoSEQ multiplex PCR; TCRdb holds only in-frame clones, not every one. The table includes some 210,000 clones, around 62% detected once. PBMCs provided sorted CD4+ and CD8+ T cells. The clonotype comes from a human donor with alopecia areata. The starting material was CD4+ T cells sorted from blood, obtained at week 0. The chain joins TRBV29-1 to TRBJ2-3, with D possibly TRBD1 on 5 matching bases. The DNA of the CDR3 is TGCAGCGTTCATTACAGGAGCATTACAGATACGCAGTATTTT. Amino acids: CSVHYRSITDTQYF.